Presented here are 13 T cell receptor beta chains from one specimen sequenced in a study of T cells after yellow fever vaccination. One entry per CDR3 protein results from TCRdb running MiXCR on the 5' RACE reads. The sample consists of more than 350,000 distinct CDR3 sequences, roughly 10% of them appearing once. The source material was PBMCs, sampled on the day of the first yellow fever vaccination. The source is a man in his late teens or twenties who received the YFV17D yellow fever vaccine.

The rearrangement joins TRBV7-6 to TRBJ1-1, with D possibly matching TRBD1 (5 bases). Germline V CDR1 and CDR2: SGHVS, FNYEAQ. This CDR3 has 15 residues. V was shortened by 4 bases and J by 5 bases, with 17 bases between the two germline ends. This chain's CDR3 is CASSSQGPGRTEAFF. The DNA of the CDR3 is TGTGCCAGCAGCTCCCAAGGGCCAGGGCGGACTGAAGCTTTCTTT.

This clonotype appeared a few times. The V call is TRBV18, the J call TRBJ1-1; maybe TRBD1 (5 bases). Germline V gene data show CDR1 as KGHSH and CDR2 as LQKENI. The CDR3 is made up of 15 amino acids. Between the trimmed V and J ends, which lost 3 bases and 3 bases, there was a span of 14 bases. The CDR3 coding sequence is TGTGCCAGCTCACCGGTAGGGGCGGCAGACACTGAAGCTTTCTTT. The encoded protein is CASSPVGAADTEAFF.

This clonotype was picked up a small number of times. V usage is TRBV7-2 and J usage is TRBJ2-5; D is unresolved. The V end was cut by 5 bases, the J end by 7 bases, with 17 bases between. The CDR3 totals 14 residues. CDR1 and CDR2 (germline): SGHTA, FQGNSA. The CDR3 DNA reads as TGTGCCAGCAGCCCTCGACAAGGGTGGGGGACCCAGTACTTC. Its translation is CASSPRQGWGTQYF. Full variable domain (outside the CDR3, taken from reference TRBV7-2 and TRBJ2-5): GAGVSQSPSNKVTEKGKDVELRCDPISGHTALYWYRQSLGQGLEFLIYFQGNSAPDKSGLPSDRFSAERTGGSVSTLTIQRTQQEDSAVYLCASSPRQGWGTQYFGPGTRLLVL.

This clonotype has more than one count but fewer than ten. This chain uses TRBV7-2 with TRBJ2-5; a possible D gene is TRBD1 (5 bases). V lost 1 base, J lost 5 bases, and 14 bases lay in between. Germline V gene lookup returns CDR1 SGHTA and CDR2 FQGNSA. The CDR3 totals 15 residues. In DNA form, the CDR3 reads TGTGCCAGCAGCTTAGTCATGCGCAGGGCGGAGACCCAGTACTTC. Translating it yields CASSLVMRRAETQYF.

The CDR3 sequence is CATSDPARGDRTDTQYF. The CDR3 DNA reads TGTGCCACCAGTGATCCTGCGCGCGGGGACCGCACAGATACGCAGTATTTT. This chain joins TRBV24-1 and TRBJ2-3; tentatively, D is TRBD2 (6 bases). The germline V gene has CDR1 KGHDR and CDR2 SFDVKD. Trimming left V 3 bases short and J 1 base short, with 16 bases between. The CDR3 extends over 17 amino acids.

This clonotype was seen only a few times. This rearrangement joins TRBV7-2 to TRBJ1-3; D perhaps matches TRBD1 (5 bases). V was pared by 1 base and J by 0 bases, with 13 bases between. The CDR3 consists of 17 residues. Germline-derived CDR1 and CDR2 are SGHTA and FQGNSA. The CDR3 bases are TGTGCCAGCAGCTTAGGGCCTCCGGGGCCCTCTGGAAACACCATATATTTT. Its translation: CASSLGPPGPSGNTIYF.

The chain is built from TRBV20-1 and TRBJ1-1; D perhaps matches TRBD1 (5 bases). The ends were cut back, 7 bases at V and 4 bases at J, with 16 bases in the middle. Germline CDR1 is DFQATT and CDR2 is SNEGSKA (reference sequence). The CDR3 loop spans 13 amino acids. CDR3 sequence reads: CSGTNGHPTEAFF. Written as DNA, the CDR3 is TGCAGTGGGACGAACGGACACCCCACTGAAGCTTTCTTT.

This clonotype was found many times. This chain uses TRBV7-3 with TRBJ2-7, with D hard to call. Germline loops: CDR1 SGHTA, CDR2 FQGTGA. The CDR3 is 13 amino acids. The V end was cut by 5 bases, the J end by 3 bases, with 11 bases between. CDR3 DNA: TGTGCCAGCAGCCTGTATGATTTCTACGAGCAGTACGTC. Its translation is CASSLYDFYEQYV.

This sequence joins TRBV7-9 and TRBJ1-2; TRBD1 might be the D (6 bases). V was pared by 4 bases and J by 4 bases, with 13 bases between. The CDR3 totals 14 residues. Germline lookup yields CDR1 SEHNR and CDR2 FQNEAQ (reference sequence). CDR3 sequence (DNA): TGTGCCAGCAGCTCGACCCCCAGGGGCTATGGCTACACCTTC. Encoded protein: CASSSTPRGYGYTF. The full variable domain, its missing parts supplied by reference TRBV7-9 and TRBJ1-2, is DTGVSQNPRHKITKRGQNVTFRCDPISEHNRLYWYRQTLGQGPEFLTYFQNEAQLEKSRLLSDRFSAERPKGSFSTLEIQRTEQGDSAMYLCASSSTPRGYGYTFGSGTRLTVV.

The chain links TRBV5-5 to TRBJ1-1, with a possible D match to TRBD1 (5 bases). Trimming took 5 bases from V and 6 from J, leaving 17 bases between them. This CDR3 has 14 residues. Germline V CDR1 and CDR2: SGHKS, YYEKEE (reference sequence). The CDR3: CASRPQGFIAEAFF. As DNA, the CDR3 is TGTGCCAGCAGACCTCAGGGTTTCATCGCTGAAGCTTTCTTT.

This clonotype was found a few times. V is TRBV12-3 or TRBV12-4 and J is TRBJ1-2; TRBD1 agrees at 12 bases. Trimming took 4 bases from V and 6 from J; bases not matched to a gene: 9. The CDR3 consists of 16 residues. The CDR3 nucleotides read TGTGCCAGCAGTTCCCGGGACAGGGGGCGGGTGGATGGCTACACCTTC. Translating it yields CASSSRDRGRVDGYTF.

The chain uses TRBV4-3 and TRBJ2-7, with a possible D match to TRBD1 (8 bases). CDR1 is LGHNA and CDR2 is YSLEER in the germline V gene. Trimming took off 4 bases at V and 3 bases at J, with 19 bases between the two ends. The CDR3 consists of 16 residues. CDR3: CASSRQHRGGNYEQYF. CDR3 sequence (DNA): TGCGCCAGCAGCCGCCAGCACAGGGGGGGAAACTACGAGCAGTACTTC.

This clonotype was observed at least ten times. The chain recombines TRBV4-1 with TRBJ2-3; 10 nucleotides line up with TRBD2. CDR3 length equals 17 residues. CDR1 MGHRA and CDR2 YSYEKL come from the germline V gene. Germline trimming cut 0 bases from V and 9 bases from J; bases unmatched to any gene: 12. CDR3 amino acids: CASSQEGGAGGVRTQYF. The CDR3 DNA is TGCGCCAGCAGCCAAGAAGGAGGAGCGGGGGGGGTGAGGACGCAGTATTTT.